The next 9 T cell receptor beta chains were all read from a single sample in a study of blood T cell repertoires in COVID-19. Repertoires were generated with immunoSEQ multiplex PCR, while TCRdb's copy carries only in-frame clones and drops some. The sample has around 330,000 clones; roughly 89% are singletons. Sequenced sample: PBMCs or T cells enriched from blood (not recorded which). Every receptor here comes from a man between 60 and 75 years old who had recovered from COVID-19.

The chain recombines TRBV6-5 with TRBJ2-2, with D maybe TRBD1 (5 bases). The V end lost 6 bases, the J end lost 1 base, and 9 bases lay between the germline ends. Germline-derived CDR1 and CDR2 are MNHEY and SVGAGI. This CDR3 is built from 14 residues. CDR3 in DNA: TGTGCCAGCAGGGACGGACAGAACACCGGGGAGCTGTTTTTT. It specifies CASRDGQNTGELFF.

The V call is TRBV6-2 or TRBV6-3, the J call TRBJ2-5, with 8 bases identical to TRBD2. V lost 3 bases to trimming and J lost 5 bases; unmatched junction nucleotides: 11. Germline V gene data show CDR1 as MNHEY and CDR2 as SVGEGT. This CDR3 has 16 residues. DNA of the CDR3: TGTGCCAGCAGTTATATCAGCGGGGGAGGAGGGGAGACCCAGTACTTC. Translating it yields CASSYISGGGGETQYF.

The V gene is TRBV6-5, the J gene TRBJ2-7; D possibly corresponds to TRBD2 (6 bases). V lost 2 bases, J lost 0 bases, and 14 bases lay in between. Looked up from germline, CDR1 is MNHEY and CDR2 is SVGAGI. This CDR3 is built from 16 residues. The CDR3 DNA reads TGTGCCAGCAGTTACCGGGGGTTTCAGGGCTCCTACGAGCAGTACTTC. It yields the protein CASSYRGFQGSYEQYF.

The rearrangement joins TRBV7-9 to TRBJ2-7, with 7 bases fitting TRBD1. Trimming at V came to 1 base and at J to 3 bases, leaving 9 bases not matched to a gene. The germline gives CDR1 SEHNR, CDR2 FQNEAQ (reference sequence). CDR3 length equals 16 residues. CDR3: CASSLDVRQGHYEQYF. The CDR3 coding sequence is TGTGCCAGCAGCTTAGATGTAAGACAGGGACACTACGAGCAGTACTTC.

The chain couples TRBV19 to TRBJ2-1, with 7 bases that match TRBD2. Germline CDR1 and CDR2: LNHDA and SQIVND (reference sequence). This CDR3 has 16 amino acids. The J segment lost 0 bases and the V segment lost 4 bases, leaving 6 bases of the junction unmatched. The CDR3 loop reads CASSNTGGPSYNEQFF. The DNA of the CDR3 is TGTGCCAGTAGTAACACGGGAGGACCCTCCTACAATGAGCAGTTCTTC.

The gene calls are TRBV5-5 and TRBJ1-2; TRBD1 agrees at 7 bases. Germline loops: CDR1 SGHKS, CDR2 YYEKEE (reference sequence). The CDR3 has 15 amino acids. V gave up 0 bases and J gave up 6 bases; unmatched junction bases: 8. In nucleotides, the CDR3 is TGTGCCAGCAGCTTGGGCGCGACAGGGTCGGATGGCTACACCTTC. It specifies CASSLGATGSDGYTF.

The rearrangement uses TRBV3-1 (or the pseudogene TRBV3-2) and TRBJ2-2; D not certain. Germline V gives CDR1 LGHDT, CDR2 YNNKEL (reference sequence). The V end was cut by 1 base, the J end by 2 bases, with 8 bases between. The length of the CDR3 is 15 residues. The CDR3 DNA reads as TGTGCCAGCAGCCAAGCCGCAGGCAACACCGGGGAGCTGTTTTTT. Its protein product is CASSQAAGNTGELFF.

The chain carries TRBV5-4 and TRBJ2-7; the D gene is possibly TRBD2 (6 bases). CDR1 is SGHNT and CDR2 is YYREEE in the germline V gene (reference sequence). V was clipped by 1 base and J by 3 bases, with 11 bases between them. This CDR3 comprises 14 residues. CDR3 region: CASSLMGLRYEQYF. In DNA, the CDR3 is TGTGCCAGCAGCTTGATGGGACTCCGCTACGAGCAGTACTTC.

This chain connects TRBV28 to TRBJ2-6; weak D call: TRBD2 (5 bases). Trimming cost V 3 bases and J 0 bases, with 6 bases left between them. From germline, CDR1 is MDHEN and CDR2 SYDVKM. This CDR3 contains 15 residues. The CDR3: CASSLAGSGANVLTF. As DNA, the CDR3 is TGTGCCAGCAGTTTGGCGGGCTCTGGGGCCAACGTCCTGACTTTC.